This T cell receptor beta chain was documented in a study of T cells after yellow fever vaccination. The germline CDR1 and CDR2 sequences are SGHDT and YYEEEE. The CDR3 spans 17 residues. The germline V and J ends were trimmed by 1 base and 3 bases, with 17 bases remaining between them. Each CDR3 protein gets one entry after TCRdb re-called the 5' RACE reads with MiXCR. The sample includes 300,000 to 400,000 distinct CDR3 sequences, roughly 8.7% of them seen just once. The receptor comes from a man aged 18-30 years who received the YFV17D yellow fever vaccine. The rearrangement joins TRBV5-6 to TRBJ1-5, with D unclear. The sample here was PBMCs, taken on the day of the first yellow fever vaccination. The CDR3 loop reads CASSLSGVIGDNQPQHF. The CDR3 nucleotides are TGTGCCAGCAGCTTGTCTGGGGTCATAGGTGACAATCAGCCCCAGCATTTT.